A selection of T cell receptor beta chains follows, all from one sample in a study of T cells expressing NK-cell markers. Following a re-call of the 5' RACE reads, TCRdb has one entry per CDR3 protein and lacks DNA. The sample totals over 100,000 distinct CDR3 sequences. Sequenced sample: blood T cells: a sorted CD56 or NKG2C T cell subset, CD4+ or CD8+ T cells, or bulk PBMC T cells (not recorded which). These receptors originate from a woman aged 18 to 75 in good health. The CDR3 runs from the conserved cysteine through the conserved F or W.

V gene	CDR3 length	J gene	CDR3 protein
TRBV9	15	TRBJ1-2	CASSARGQGGDGYTF
TRBV7-9	14	TRBJ1-1	CASSLQTGRTEAFF
TRBV28	15	TRBJ2-7	CASSFSYDRGYEQYF
TRBV7-9	17	TRBJ2-1	CASSSATSGGPYNEQFF
TRBV4-3	15	TRBJ2-1	CASSQDRTAYNEQFF
TRBV19	14	TRBJ2-5	CASSIDQNQETQYF
TRBV7-9	16	TRBJ2-7	CASSLNRDSLSYEQYF
TRBV9	16	TRBJ2-3	CASSVAGGLAGDTQYF
TRBV14	15	TRBJ2-7	CASSAPGQNTYEQYF
TRBV12-3/TRBV12-4	14	TRBJ2-2	CASTAAVGTGELFF
TRBV4-3	15	TRBJ1-1	CASSQDWGQNTEAFF
TRBV20-1	14	TRBJ1-1	CSARVRGPNTEAFF
TRBV27	15	TRBJ2-2	CASSLSGMGTGELFF
TRBV24-1	14	TRBJ2-7	CATSGSGSTGEQYF
TRBV20-1	15	TRBJ1-5	CSARDIRGGNQPQHF
TRBV28	17	TRBJ2-2	CASSLRGQGFGTGELFF
TRBV19	13	TRBJ2-3	CASSSTSIDTQYF
TRBV19	12	TRBJ2-1	CASSSPVDEQFF
TRBV29-1	13	TRBJ2-7	CSVEAGNSYEQYF
TRBV6-5	13	TRBJ2-2	CASSYDFGGELFF
TRBV29-1	13	TRBJ2-2	CSVRGANTGELFF
TRBV19	13	TRBJ2-1	CASTGTADNEQFF
TRBV10-2	13	TRBJ2-7	CASSDRTSHEQYF
TRBV18	15	TRBJ2-7	CASSPPVRGVHEQYF
TRBV4-1	13	TRBJ1-2	CASSYRGAQGYTF
TRBV5-4	13	TRBJ2-7	CASSTGLAGEQYF
TRBV11-1	14	TRBJ2-7	CASSSRTGANEQYF
TRBV4-1	18	TRBJ2-1	CASSQEGGPSGSYNEQFF
TRBV10-3	15	TRBJ2-5	CAISELVAEQETQYF
TRBV5-4	13	TRBJ2-7	CASSFFQGGEQYF
TRBV29-1	11	TRBJ2-5	CSVPTPETQYF
TRBV7-9	14	TRBJ1-3	CASSSGPSGNTIYF
TRBV2	11	TRBJ2-7	CASSDDYEQYF
TRBV4-3	16	TRBJ2-1	CASSQGASSSYNEQFF
TRBV6-4	14	TRBJ2-1	CASSDGDSKAEQFF
TRBV4-3	13	TRBJ2-1	CASSWGRKNEQFF
TRBV29-1	13	TRBJ1-1	CSAPKAGGAEAFF
TRBV4-2	18	TRBJ1-3	CASSQEDSLTGSRNTIYF
TRBV12-3/TRBV12-4	13	TRBJ2-5	CASRRQDQETQYF
TRBV6-2/TRBV6-3	14	TRBJ1-5	CASSDPGTAIAQHF
TRBV15	16	TRBJ1-2	CATSGSGPLANYGYTF
TRBV19	15	TRBJ1-5	CASSYWGTVDQPQHF
TRBV10-1	16	TRBJ1-6	CASSESTDSYNSPLHF
TRBV2	14	TRBJ2-3	CASRTGSPTDTQYF
TRBV27	13	TRBJ2-2	CASRNRGTGELFF
TRBV9	12	TRBJ2-1	CASSVMNNEQFF
TRBV7-2	12	TRBJ1-1	CASSSSNTEAFF
TRBV20-1	13	TRBJ1-1	CSAQDKLGTEAFF
TRBV12-3/TRBV12-4	14	TRBJ1-5	CASSLSGTDQPQHF
TRBV6-2/TRBV6-3	16	TRBJ1-4	CASIGDGRFSGEKLFF
TRBV7-9	15	TRBJ1-2	CASSHTTVGRYGYTF
TRBV2	13	TRBJ2-1	CATYQSSYNEQFF
TRBV24-1	17	TRBJ2-3	CATSSYQQAGNTDTQYF